This T cell receptor (beta chain) was sequenced in a study of high-grade serous ovarian cancer treatment subgroups. As for the study in general: Mean per sample: about 14,000 reads, around 7,300 unique TCR beta rearrangements. Study-level points and caveats: Higher neoantigen levels went with greater TCR clonal relatedness. Without spatial data, bulk sequencing limits insight into HGSC tumor diversity. Different patients shared almost no repertoire; same-patient tumors shared about 0.1 to 0.79.

Sequencing was performed with immunoSEQ multiplex PCR; in TCRdb, only in-frame clones are kept and a portion is missing. The sample carries some 1,900 clones, around 86% recorded once. Per the germline V gene, CDR1 is SGDLS and CDR2 is YYNGEE. V gave up 4 bases and J gave up 0 bases; unmatched junction bases: 9. There are 17 residues in the CDR3. The tumor samples were collected prior to definitive surgery or chemotherapy. This clone was observed a single time. The antigen is undetermined. The chain is built from TRBV9 and TRBJ1-4, with TRBD1 identical over 7 bases. The sequence derives from a human donor with high-grade serous ovarian cancer. Sequencing was done on a sample of tumor tissue. In nucleotides, the CDR3 is TGTGCCAGCAGCTCACCGGGACAGATATCAACTAATGAAAAACTGTTTTTT. Its translation is CASSSPGQISTNEKLFF. Variable domain in full (rest from reference TRBV9 and TRBJ1-4): DSGVTQTPKHLITATGQRVTLRCSPRSGDLSVYWYQQSLDQGLQFLIQYYNGEERAKGNILERFSAQQFPDLHSELNLSSLELGDSALYFCASSSPGQISTNEKLFFGSGTQLSVL.